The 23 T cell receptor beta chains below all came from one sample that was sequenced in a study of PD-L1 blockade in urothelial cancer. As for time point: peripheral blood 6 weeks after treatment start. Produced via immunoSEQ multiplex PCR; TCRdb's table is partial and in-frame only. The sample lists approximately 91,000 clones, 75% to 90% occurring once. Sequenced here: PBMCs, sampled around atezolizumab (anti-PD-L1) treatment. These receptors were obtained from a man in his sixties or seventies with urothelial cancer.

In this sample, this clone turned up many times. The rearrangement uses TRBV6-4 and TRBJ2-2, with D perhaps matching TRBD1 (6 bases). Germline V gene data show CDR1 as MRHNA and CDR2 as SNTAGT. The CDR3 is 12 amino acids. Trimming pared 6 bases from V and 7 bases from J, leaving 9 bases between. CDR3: CASSRGNGELFF. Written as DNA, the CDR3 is TGTGCCAGCAGCAGGGGTAACGGGGAGCTGTTTTTT.

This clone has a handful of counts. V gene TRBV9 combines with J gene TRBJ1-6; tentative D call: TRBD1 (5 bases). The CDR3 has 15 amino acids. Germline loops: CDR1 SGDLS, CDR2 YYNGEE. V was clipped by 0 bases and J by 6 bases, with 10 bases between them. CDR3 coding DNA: TGTGCCAGCAGCGTAGGACAGTCTCTTAATTCACCCCTCCACTTT. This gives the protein CASSVGQSLNSPLHF.

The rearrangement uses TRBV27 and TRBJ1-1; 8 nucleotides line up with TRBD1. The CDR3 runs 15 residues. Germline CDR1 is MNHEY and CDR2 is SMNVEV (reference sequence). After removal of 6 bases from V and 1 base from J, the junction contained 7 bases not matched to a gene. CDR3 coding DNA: TGTGCCAGCAGCCAAGGTACAGGGGGGAACACTGAAGCTTTCTTT. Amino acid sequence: CASSQGTGGNTEAFF.

DNA for the CDR3: TGTGCCAGCAGCTTTCAATTAGACACCGGGGAGCTGTTTTTT. It encodes CASSFQLDTGELFF. The V and J genes are TRBV5-5 and TRBJ2-2; D remains unclear. The CDR3 extends over 14 amino acids. Germline CDR1 and CDR2: SGHKS and YYEKEE (reference sequence). V lost 2 bases, J lost 3 bases, and 8 bases lay in between.

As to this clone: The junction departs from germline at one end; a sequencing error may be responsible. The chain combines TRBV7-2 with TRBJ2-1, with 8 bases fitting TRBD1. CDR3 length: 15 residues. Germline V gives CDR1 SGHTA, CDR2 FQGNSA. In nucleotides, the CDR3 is TGTGCCAGCCGCTTCAGTGACAGGGGTTTCAGTGAGCAGTTCTTC. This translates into CASRFSDRGFSEQFF.

CDR3 protein: CASNPGGMNTEAFF. The CDR3 DNA reads as TGTGCCAGCAACCCAGGAGGGATGAACACTGAAGCTTTCTTT. The V gene is TRBV9, the J gene TRBJ1-1; D gene ambiguous. Germline V gene sequence: CDR1 SGDLS, CDR2 YYNGEE. V dropped 6 bases and J dropped 0 bases, with 12 bases sitting between them. This CDR3 region has 14 residues.

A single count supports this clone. The chain's CDR3 is CASSSVGATYEQYF. The CDR3 nucleotides are TGTGCCAGCAGCTCGGTAGGGGCTACCTACGAGCAGTACTTC. V is TRBV7-2 and J is TRBJ2-7; possible D gene TRBD1, 5 bases. Trimming pared 4 bases from V and 2 bases from J, leaving 12 bases between. The CDR3 consists of 14 residues. Germline assignment: CDR1 SGHTA and CDR2 FQGNSA.

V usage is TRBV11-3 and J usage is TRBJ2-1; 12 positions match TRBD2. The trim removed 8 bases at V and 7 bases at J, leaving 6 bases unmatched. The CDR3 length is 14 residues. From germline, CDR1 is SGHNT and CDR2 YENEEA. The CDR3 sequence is CASGLAGGQNEQFF. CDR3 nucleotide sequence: TGTGCCAGCGGCCTAGCGGGAGGGCAGAATGAGCAGTTCTTC.

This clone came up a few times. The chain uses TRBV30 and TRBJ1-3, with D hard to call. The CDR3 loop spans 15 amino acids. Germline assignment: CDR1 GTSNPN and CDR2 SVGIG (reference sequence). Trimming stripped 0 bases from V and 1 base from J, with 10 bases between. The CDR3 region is CAWSVPTSSGNTIYF. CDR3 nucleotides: TGTGCCTGGAGTGTACCCACTAGTTCTGGAAACACCATATATTTT.

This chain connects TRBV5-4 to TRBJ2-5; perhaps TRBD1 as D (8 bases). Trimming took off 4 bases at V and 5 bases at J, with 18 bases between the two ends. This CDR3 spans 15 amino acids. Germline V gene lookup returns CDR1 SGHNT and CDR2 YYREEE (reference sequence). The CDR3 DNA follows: TGTGCCAGCAGCGGGCGACAGGGGCGGGGGGAGACCCAGTACTTC. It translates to CASSGRQGRGETQYF.

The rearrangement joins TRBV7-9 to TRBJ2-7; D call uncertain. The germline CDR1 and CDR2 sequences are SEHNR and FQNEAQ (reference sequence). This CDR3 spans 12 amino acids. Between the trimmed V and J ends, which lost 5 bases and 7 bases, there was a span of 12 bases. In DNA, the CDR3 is TGTGCCAGCAGCCTGCAGCGTGGGGAGCAGTACTTC. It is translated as CASSLQRGEQYF.

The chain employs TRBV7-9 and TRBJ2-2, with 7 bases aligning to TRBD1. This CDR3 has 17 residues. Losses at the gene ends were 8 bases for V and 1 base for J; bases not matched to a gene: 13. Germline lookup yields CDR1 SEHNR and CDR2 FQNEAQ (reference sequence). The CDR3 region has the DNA TGTGCCAGCCGACCCGCCGCCGGGACAGTGAACACCGGGGAGCTGTTTTTT. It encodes CASRPAAGTVNTGELFF.

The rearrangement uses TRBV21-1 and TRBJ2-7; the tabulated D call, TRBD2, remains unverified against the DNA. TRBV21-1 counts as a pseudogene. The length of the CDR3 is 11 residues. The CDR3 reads CAYGRGYEQYF. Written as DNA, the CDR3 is TGTGCCTACGGGAGGGGGTACGAGCAGTACTTC.

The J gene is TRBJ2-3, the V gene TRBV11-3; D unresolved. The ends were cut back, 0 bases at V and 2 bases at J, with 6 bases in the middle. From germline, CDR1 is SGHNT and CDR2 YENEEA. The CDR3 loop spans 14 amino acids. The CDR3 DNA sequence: TGTGCCAGCAGCTTAGACAGATACACAGATACGCAGTATTTT. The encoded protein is CASSLDRYTDTQYF.

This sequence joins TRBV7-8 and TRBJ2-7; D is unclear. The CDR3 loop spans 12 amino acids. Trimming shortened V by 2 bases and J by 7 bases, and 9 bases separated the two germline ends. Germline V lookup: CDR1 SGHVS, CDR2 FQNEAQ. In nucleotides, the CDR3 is TGTGCCAGCAGCTTATCTACTGGTGAGCAGTACTTC. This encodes CASSLSTGEQYF.

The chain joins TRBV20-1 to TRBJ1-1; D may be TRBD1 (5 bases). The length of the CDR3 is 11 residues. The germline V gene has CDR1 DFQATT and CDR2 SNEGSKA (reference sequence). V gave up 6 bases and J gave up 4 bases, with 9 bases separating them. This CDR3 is CSAWGGTEAFF. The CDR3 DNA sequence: TGCAGTGCCTGGGGGGGCACTGAAGCTTTCTTT.

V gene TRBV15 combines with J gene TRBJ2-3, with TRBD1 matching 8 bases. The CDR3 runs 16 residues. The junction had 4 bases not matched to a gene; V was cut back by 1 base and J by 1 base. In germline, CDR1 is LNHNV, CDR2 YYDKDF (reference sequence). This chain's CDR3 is CATSRVQGAGTDTQYF. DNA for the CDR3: TGTGCCACCAGCAGAGTCCAGGGGGCGGGCACAGATACGCAGTATTTT.

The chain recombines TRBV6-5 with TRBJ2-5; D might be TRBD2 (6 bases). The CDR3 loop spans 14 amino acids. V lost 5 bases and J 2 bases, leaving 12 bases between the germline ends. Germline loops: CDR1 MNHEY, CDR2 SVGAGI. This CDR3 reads CASSPETRQETQYF. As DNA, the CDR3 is TGTGCCAGCAGTCCGGAGACTAGACAAGAGACCCAGTACTTC.

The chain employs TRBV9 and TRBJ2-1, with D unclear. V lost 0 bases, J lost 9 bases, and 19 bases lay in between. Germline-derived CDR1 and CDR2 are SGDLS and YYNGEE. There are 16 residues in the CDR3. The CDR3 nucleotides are TGTGCCAGCAGCGTAGCTAGGTCAGCAACCTCTGGTGAGCAGTTCTTC. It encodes CASSVARSATSGEQFF.

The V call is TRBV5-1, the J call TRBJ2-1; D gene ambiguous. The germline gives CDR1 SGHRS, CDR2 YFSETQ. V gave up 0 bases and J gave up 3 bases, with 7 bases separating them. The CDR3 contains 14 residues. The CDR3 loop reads CASSLDADYNEQFF. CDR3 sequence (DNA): TGCGCCAGCAGCTTGGATGCAGACTACAATGAGCAGTTCTTC. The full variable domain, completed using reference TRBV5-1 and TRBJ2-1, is KAGVTQTPRYLIKTRGQQVTLSCSPISGHRSVSWYQQTPGQGLQFLFEYFSETQRNKGNFPGRFSGRQFSNSRSEMNVSTLELGDSALYLCASSLDADYNEQFFGPGTRLTVL.

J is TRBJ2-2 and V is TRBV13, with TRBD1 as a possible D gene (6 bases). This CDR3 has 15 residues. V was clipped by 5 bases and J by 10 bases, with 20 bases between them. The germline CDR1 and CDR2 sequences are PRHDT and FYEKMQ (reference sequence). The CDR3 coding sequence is TGTGCCAGCAGCACCCTACAGGGTATAAGGGAGGAGCTGTTTTTT. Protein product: CASSTLQGIREELFF. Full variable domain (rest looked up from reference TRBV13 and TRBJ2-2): AAGVIQSPRHLIKEKRETATLKCYPIPRHDTVYWYQQGPGQDPQFLISFYEKMQSDKGSIPDRFSAQQFSDYHSELNMSSLELGDSALYFCASSTLQGIREELFFGEGSRLTVL.

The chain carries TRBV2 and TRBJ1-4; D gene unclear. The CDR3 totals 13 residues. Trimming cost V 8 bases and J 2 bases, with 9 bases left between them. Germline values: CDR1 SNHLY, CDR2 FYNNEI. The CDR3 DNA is TGTGCCAGCGCCTCACAGACTAATGAAAAACTGTTTTTT. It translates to CASASQTNEKLFF.

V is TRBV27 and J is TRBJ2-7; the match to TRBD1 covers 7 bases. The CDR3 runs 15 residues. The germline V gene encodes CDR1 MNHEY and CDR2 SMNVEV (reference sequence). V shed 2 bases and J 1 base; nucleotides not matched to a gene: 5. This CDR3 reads CASSLDGQVSYEQYF. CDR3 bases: TGTGCCAGCAGTTTAGACGGACAGGTGTCCTACGAGCAGTACTTC.